Following are 14 T cell receptor beta chains from one sample sequenced in a study of identifying expanded T cells in peripheral blood. The repertoire was sequenced with immunoSEQ multiplex PCR; TCRdb's copy has only in-frame clones and lacks some. The sample lists about 80,000 clones; around 89% were seen once. Sequencing input: blood. Receptors were obtained from a person aged 18 to 75 in good health.

The DNA of the CDR3 is TGTGCCACTCCCTTTATAGCGGGGGGCACCGGGGAGCTGTTTTTT. Its translation: CATPFIAGGTGELFF. The chain uses TRBV28 and TRBJ2-2; 10 bases are shared with TRBD2. Germline CDR1 is MDHEN and CDR2 is SYDVKM. The CDR3 totals 15 residues. Germline trimming cut 10 bases from V and 4 bases from J; bases unmatched to any gene: 9.

J is TRBJ2-7 and V is TRBV12-1. TRBV12-1 is tagged as a pseudogene. The CDR3 covers 9 residues. CDR3 in DNA: TGTGCCAGCAGCCATATCCCCGACTTC. It encodes CASSHIPDF.

This clone was counted a few times. This rearrangement joins TRBV4-1 to TRBJ2-7; 9 bases map to TRBD1. This CDR3 is 14 amino acids long. The germline V gene has CDR1 MGHRA and CDR2 YSYEKL. Trimming took 5 bases from V and 3 from J; bases not matched to a gene: 5. Written as DNA, the CDR3 is TGCGCCAGCAGCTCCGGACAGGGGAGCTACGAGCAGTACTTC. This codes for CASSSGQGSYEQYF.

This chain connects TRBV13 to TRBJ2-3, with D unclear. Germline assignment: CDR1 PRHDT and CDR2 FYEKMQ (reference sequence). This CDR3 contains 14 residues. V lost 4 bases and J lost 5, with 13 bases in between. The CDR3 loop reads CASSSPRQKDTQYF. As DNA, the CDR3 is TGTGCCAGCAGCTCCCCCCGTCAGAAAGATACGCAGTATTTT.

The J gene is TRBJ2-7, the V gene TRBV4-1; TRBD1 agrees at 12 bases. Germline V CDR1 and CDR2: MGHRA, YSYEKL. CDR3 length: 15 residues. The V segment lost 1 base and the J segment 5 bases; nucleotides outside the gene matches: 3. The CDR3 here is CASSQVGTGGNEQYF. CDR3 bases: TGCGCCAGCAGCCAAGTGGGGACAGGGGGCAACGAGCAGTACTTC.

The rearrangement links TRBV2 to TRBJ2-7; no definite D call. Trimming removed 6 bases at V and 3 bases at J, with 9 bases between. The CDR3 loop spans 12 amino acids. Germline V CDR1 and CDR2: SNHLY, FYNNEI. The CDR3 bases are TGTGCCAGCAGGTACGGCAACTACGAGCAGTACTTC. Translation: CASRYGNYEQYF.

The chain has TRBV5-6 and TRBJ1-5, with 7 positions matching TRBD1. Per the germline V gene, CDR1 is SGHDT and CDR2 is YYEEEE. Unmatched junction bases numbered 7, after V lost 1 base and J lost 9 bases. CDR3 length: 14 amino acids. The CDR3 spells CASSLRSGGPPQHF. CDR3 DNA sequence: TGTGCCAGCAGCTTGCGGTCAGGGGGGCCGCCCCAGCATTTT.

The genes are TRBV6-5 and TRBJ2-2, with D perhaps assigned TRBD1 or TRBD2 (6 bases each). The V end was cut by 8 bases, the J end by 7 bases, with 20 bases between. The CDR3 has 15 residues. Germline lookup yields CDR1 MNHEY and CDR2 SVGAGI. This chain's CDR3 is CASGAVGGHSGELFF. CDR3 nucleotide sequence: TGTGCCAGCGGCGCTGTAGGGGGGCATAGCGGGGAGCTGTTTTTT.

V gene TRBV15 combines with J gene TRBJ2-3, with D possibly being TRBD2 (6 bases). Germline values: CDR1 LNHNV, CDR2 YYDKDF (reference sequence). V was shortened by 0 bases and J by 2 bases, with 12 bases between the two germline ends. This CDR3 is built from 16 residues. The CDR3, as DNA: TGTGCCACCAGCAGAGATATGGGGGGTGTCACAGATACGCAGTATTTT. Translation: CATSRDMGGVTDTQYF. Looking up the rest from reference TRBV15 and TRBJ2-3 gives the full variable domain: DAMVIQNPRYQVTQFGKPVTLSCSQTLNHNVMYWYQQKSSQAPKLLFHYYDKDFNNEADTPDNFQSRRPNTSFCFLDIRSPGLGDTAMYLCATSRDMGGVTDTQYFGPGTRLTVL.

Written as DNA, the CDR3 is TGTGCCAGCAGCTTCCAGCGGGGGGTAGGGGAGACCCAGTACTTC. It is translated as CASSFQRGVGETQYF. This chain uses TRBV7-2 with TRBJ2-5, with 9 nucleotides matching TRBD2. V was pared by 3 bases and J by 5 bases, with 7 bases of the junction left unmatched. CDR1 SGHTA and CDR2 FQGNSA come from the germline V gene. The CDR3 extends over 15 amino acids.

This chain links TRBV10-1 with TRBJ2-3, with 9 bases matching TRBD2. Per the germline V gene, CDR1 is WNHNN and CDR2 is SYGVQD (reference sequence). J was trimmed by 3 bases and V by 6 bases; bases with no gene match: 4. This CDR3 has 14 residues. In DNA, the CDR3 is TGCGCCAGCAGAGCGGGGGGAAGTACAGATACGCAGTATTTT. Its protein product is CASRAGGSTDTQYF.

This clone has only a few counts. V usage is TRBV2 and J usage is TRBJ1-1; D remains ambiguous. The CDR3 covers 14 residues. Looked up from germline, CDR1 is SNHLY and CDR2 is FYNNEI. V was shortened by 6 bases and J by 0 bases, with 11 bases between the two germline ends. CDR3 DNA sequence: TGTGCCAGCAGCGGCAGACCTATGAACACTGAAGCTTTCTTT. It encodes CASSGRPMNTEAFF.

This chain links TRBV12-5 with TRBJ2-2, with 7 bases fitting TRBD1. The trim removed 5 bases at V and 5 bases at J, leaving 14 bases unmatched. Per the germline V gene, CDR1 is LGHNT and CDR2 is FRNRAP. The CDR3 has 17 amino acids. As DNA, the CDR3 is TGTGCTAGTGGTCCCCCCGAGGGACAGACATGGACCGGGGAGCTGTTTTTT. Amino acids: CASGPPEGQTWTGELFF. Drawing the rest from reference TRBV12-5 and TRBJ2-2, the complete variable domain is DARVTQTPRHKVTEMGQEVTMRCQPILGHNTVFWYRQTMMQGLELLAYFRNRAPLDDSGMPKDRFSAEMPDATLATLKIQPSEPRDSAVYFCASGPPEGQTWTGELFFGEGSRLTVL.

The chain recombines TRBV19 with TRBJ2-5; the D gene is possibly TRBD1 (6 bases). Germline CDR1 is LNHDA and CDR2 is SQIVND (reference sequence). Trimming removed 3 bases at V and 2 bases at J, with 10 bases between. The CDR3 has 14 amino acids. Written as DNA, the CDR3 is TGTGCCAGTAGTATTGGGGGCTGGCAAGAGACCCAGTACTTC. Its protein is CASSIGGWQETQYF.